This entry is about one TCR beta chain. As yet, its antigen is unknown. Trimming removed 3 bases from V and 6 bases from J, with 12 bases in between. Germline V gene sequence: CDR1 KGHSH, CDR2 LQKENI. This CDR3 is 15 amino acids long. The sample is drawn from a study of OX40 agonist ivuxolimab in advanced cancers. Notes on the study in general: No antigen was identified for the clonally expanded peripheral T cells.

TCRdb keeps only in-frame clones here, not all; method: immunoSEQ multiplex PCR. Here the sample spans roughly 80,000 clones, roughly 90% being singletons. This specimen was CD4+ or CD8+ T cells sorted from blood, taken in a trial of the OX40 agonist ivuxolimab. This receptor was obtained from an adult with an advanced solid tumor such as melanoma, head and neck, liver or kidney cancer. This chain joins TRBV18 and TRBJ1-6; unclear D gene. This CDR3 is CASSPAGRANSPLHF. Here the CDR3 DNA reads TGTGCCAGCTCACCGGCTGGGAGGGCTAATTCACCCCTCCACTTT.